This T cell receptor (beta chain) was sequenced for a study of CD8+CD57+ T cells in acquired aplastic anemia. Study-level findings and limits: Patients did not significantly differ from controls in CD8+ Simpson's diversity. Patients and controls were found to share 25 to 35 CD8+ CDR3 sequences.

This clonotype was seen just once. Its antigen is undetermined. CD8+CD57+ cell expansion, shown by flow cytometry, had occurred in the patients selected for sequencing. Every patient had severe acquired aplastic anemia. None of the patients had been given any therapy when their blood was sampled. Genomic DNA served as template for TCR beta VDJ and CDR3 profiling. Using its own MiXCR run on the reads, TCRdb lists one record per CDR3 protein. The sample lists around 430,000 distinct CDR3 sequences; 25% to 40% were seen once. From germline, CDR1 is SGHAT and CDR2 FQNNGV. The CDR3 extends over 15 amino acids. The V gene lost 3 bases and the J gene lost 4 bases, with 14 bases spanning the gap.

This clonotype was sampled from a human donor with aplastic anemia. Sequencing was performed on sorted CD4+, CD8+, or CD8+CD57+ T cells (not recorded which) from PBMCs. The chain uses TRBV11-2 and TRBJ2-3; TRBD2 is a possible D gene (6 bases). The chain's CDR3 is CASSFQRRGADTQYF. The DNA of the CDR3 is TGTGCCAGCAGCTTTCAGCGGCGGGGCGCAGATACGCAGTATTTT.